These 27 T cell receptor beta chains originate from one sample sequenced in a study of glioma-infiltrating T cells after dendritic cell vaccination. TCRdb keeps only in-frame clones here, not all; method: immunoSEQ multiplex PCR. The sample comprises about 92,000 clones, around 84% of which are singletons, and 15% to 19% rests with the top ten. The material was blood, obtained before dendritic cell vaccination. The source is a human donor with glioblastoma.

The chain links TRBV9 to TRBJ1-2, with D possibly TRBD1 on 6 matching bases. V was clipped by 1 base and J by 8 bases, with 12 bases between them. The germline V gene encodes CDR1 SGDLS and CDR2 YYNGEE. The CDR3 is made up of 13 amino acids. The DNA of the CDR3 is TGTGCCAGCAGCGTATCAGGGGCTATGGGCTACACCTTC. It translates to CASSVSGAMGYTF.

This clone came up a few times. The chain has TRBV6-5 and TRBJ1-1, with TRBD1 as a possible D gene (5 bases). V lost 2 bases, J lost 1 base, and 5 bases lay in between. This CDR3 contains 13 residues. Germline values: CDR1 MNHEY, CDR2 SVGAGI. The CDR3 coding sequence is TGTGCCAGCAGTTACGACAGGAACACTGAAGCTTTCTTT. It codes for CASSYDRNTEAFF.

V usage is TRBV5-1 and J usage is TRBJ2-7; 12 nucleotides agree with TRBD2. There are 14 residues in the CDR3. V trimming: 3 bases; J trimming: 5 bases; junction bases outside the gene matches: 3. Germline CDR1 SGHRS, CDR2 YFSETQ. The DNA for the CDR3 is TGCGCCAGCAGCTACGGACTAGCGGGAAACGAGCAGTACTTC. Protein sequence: CASSYGLAGNEQYF. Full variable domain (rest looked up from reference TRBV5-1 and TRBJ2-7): KAGVTQTPRYLIKTRGQQVTLSCSPISGHRSVSWYQQTPGQGLQFLFEYFSETQRNKGNFPGRFSGRQFSNSRSEMNVSTLELGDSALYLCASSYGLAGNEQYFGPGTRLTVT.

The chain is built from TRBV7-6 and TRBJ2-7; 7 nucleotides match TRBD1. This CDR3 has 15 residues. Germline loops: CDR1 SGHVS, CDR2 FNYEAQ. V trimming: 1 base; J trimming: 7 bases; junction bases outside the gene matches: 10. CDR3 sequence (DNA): TGTGCCAGCAGCTTAGATGAAGGGGGCCCTGGGGAGCAGTACTTC. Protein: CASSLDEGGPGEQYF.

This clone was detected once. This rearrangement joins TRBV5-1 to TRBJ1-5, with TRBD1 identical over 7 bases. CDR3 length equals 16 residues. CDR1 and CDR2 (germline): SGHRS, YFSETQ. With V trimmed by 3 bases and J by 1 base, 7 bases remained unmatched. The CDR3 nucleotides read TGCGCCAGCAGCTCCGGGATGACAGGGAGCAATCAGCCCCAGCATTTT. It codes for CASSSGMTGSNQPQHF.

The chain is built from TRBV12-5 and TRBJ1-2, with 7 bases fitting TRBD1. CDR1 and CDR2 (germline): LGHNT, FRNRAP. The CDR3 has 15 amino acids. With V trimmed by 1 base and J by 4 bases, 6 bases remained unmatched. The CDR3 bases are TGTGCTAGTGGTTTGGAACCGGGACAGATCTATGGCTACACCTTC. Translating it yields CASGLEPGQIYGYTF.

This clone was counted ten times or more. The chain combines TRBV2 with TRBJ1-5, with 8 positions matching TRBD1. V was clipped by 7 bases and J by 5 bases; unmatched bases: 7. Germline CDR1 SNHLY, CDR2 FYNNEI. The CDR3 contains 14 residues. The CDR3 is CASKGTGQYQPQHF. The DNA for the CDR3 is TGTGCCAGCAAAGGGACAGGACAGTATCAGCCCCAGCATTTT. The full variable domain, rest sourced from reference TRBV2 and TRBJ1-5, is EPEVTQTPSHQVTQMGQEVILRCVPISNHLYFYWYRQILGQKVEFLVSFYNNEISEKSEIFDDQFSVERPDGSNFTLKIRSTKLEDSAMYFCASKGTGQYQPQHFGDGTRLSIL.

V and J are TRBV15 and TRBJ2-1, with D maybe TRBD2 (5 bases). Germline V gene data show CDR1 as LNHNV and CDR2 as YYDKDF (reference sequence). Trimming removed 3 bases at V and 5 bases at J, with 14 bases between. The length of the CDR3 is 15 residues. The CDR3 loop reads CATSSGVWPNNEQFF. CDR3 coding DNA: TGTGCCACCAGCAGCGGGGTTTGGCCGAACAATGAGCAGTTCTTC.

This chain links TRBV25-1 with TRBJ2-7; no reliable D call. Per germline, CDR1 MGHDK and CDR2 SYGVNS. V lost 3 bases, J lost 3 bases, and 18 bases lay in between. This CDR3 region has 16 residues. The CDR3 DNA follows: TGTGCCAGCAGTGAGCGCGAGTCAAACTACTACTACGAGCAGTACTTC. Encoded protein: CASSERESNYYYEQYF.

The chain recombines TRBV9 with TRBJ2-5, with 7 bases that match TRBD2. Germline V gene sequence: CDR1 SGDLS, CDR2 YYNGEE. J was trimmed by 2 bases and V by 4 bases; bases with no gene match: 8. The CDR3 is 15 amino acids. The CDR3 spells CASSPRLAAQETQYF. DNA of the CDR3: TGTGCCAGCAGCCCTCGACTAGCAGCTCAAGAGACCCAGTACTTC.

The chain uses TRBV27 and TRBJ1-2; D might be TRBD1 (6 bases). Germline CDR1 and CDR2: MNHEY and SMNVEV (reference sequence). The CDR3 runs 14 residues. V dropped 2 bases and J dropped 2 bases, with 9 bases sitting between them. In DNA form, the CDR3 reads TGTGCCAGCAGTTTAGCCGGACAGAACTATGGCTACACCTTC. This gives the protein CASSLAGQNYGYTF.

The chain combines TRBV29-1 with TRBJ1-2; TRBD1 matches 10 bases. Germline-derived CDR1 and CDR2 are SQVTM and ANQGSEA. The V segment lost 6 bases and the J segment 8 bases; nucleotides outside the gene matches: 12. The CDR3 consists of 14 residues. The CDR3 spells CSVERRDRGIGYTF. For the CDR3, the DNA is TGCAGCGTAGAACGCCGGGACAGGGGCATAGGCTACACCTTC.

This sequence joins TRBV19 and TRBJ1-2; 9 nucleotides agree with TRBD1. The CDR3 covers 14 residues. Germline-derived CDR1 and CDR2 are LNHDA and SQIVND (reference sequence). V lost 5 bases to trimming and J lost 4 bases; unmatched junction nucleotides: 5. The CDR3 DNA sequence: TGTGCCAGTAGTCCGGGACAGGGCGCCTATGGCTACACCTTC. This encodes CASSPGQGAYGYTF.

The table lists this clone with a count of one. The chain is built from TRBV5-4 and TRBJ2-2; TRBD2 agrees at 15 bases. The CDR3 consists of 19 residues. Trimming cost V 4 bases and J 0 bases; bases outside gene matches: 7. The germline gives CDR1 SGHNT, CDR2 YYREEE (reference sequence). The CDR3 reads CASSRGLAGGSANTGELFF. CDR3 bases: TGTGCCAGCAGCAGGGGACTAGCGGGAGGTTCCGCGAACACCGGGGAGCTGTTTTTT.

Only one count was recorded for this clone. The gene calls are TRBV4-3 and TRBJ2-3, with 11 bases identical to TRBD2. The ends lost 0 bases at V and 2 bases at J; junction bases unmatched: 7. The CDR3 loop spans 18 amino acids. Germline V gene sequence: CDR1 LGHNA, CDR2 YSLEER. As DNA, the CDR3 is TGCGCCAGCAGCCAAGATCCTAGCGGGGGGCCCTACACAGATACGCAGTATTTT. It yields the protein CASSQDPSGGPYTDTQYF.

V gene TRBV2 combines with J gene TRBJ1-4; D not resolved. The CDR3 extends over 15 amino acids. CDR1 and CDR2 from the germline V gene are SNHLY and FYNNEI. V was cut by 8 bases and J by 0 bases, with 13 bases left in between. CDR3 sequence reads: CASFLTPSTNEKLFF. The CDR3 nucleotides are TGTGCCAGCTTTCTAACCCCCTCAACTAATGAAAAACTGTTTTTT.

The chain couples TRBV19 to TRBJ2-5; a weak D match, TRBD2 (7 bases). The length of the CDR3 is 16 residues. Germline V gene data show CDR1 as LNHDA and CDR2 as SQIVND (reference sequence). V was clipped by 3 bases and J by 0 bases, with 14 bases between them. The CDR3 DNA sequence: TGTGCCAGTAGTATTCGGGGGGCGGGGTACCAAGAGACCCAGTACTTC. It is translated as CASSIRGAGYQETQYF.

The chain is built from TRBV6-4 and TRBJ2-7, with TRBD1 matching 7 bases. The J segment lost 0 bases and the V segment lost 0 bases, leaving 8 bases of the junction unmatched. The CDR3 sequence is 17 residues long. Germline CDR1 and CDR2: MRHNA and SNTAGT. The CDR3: CASSDSITDRFSYEQYF. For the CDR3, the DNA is TGTGCCAGCAGTGACTCGATCACGGACAGGTTCTCCTACGAGCAGTACTTC.

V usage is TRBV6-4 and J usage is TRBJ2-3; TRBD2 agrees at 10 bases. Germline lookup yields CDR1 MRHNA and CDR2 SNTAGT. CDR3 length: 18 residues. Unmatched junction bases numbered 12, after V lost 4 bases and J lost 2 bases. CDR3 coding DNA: TGTGCCAGCAGTGGGGAGGATGTAGCGGGGGGCTCCACAGATACGCAGTATTTT. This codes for CASSGEDVAGGSTDTQYF.

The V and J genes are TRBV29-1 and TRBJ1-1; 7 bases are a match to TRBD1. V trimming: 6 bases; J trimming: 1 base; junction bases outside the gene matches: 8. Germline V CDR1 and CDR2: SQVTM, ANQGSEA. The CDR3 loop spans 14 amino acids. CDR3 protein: CSVHQQGRNTEAFF. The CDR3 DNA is TGCAGCGTCCACCAACAGGGGCGGAACACTGAAGCTTTCTTT. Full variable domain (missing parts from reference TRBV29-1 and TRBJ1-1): SAVISQKPSRDICQRGTSLTIQCQVDSQVTMMFWYRQQPGQSLTLIATANQGSEATYESGFVIDKFPISRPNLTFSTLTVSNMSPEDSSIYLCSVHQQGRNTEAFFGQGTRLTVV.

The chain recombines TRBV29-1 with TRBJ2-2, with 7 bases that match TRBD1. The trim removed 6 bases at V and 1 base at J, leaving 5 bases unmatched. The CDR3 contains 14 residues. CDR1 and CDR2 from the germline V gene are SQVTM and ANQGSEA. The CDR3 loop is CSVPRQGNTGELFF. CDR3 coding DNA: TGCAGCGTGCCACGACAGGGGAACACCGGGGAGCTGTTTTTT.

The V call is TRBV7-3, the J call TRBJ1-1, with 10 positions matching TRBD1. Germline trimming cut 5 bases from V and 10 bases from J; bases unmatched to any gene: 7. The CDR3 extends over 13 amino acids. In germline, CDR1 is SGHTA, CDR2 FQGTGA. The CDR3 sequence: CASSPDRGRIAFF. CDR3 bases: TGTGCCAGCAGCCCCGACAGGGGGCGCATAGCTTTCTTT.

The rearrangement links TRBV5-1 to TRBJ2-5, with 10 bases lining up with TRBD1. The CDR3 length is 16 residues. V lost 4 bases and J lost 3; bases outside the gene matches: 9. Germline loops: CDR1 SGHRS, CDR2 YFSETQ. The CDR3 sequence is CASSPIPGTGEETQYF. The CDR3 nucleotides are TGCGCCAGCAGCCCAATTCCCGGGACAGGGGAAGAGACCCAGTACTTC.

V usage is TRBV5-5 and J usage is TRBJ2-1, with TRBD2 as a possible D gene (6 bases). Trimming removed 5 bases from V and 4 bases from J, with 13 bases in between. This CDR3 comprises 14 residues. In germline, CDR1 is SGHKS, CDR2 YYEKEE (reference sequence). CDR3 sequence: CASSSGTSYNEQFF. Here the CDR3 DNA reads TGTGCCAGCAGTTCCGGGACTTCATACAATGAGCAGTTCTTC. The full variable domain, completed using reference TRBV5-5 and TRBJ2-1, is DAGVTQSPTHLIKTRGQQVTLRCSPISGHKSVSWYQQVLGQGPQFIFQYYEKEERGRGNFPDRFSARQFPNYSSELNVNALLLGDSALYLCASSSGTSYNEQFFGPGTRLTVL.

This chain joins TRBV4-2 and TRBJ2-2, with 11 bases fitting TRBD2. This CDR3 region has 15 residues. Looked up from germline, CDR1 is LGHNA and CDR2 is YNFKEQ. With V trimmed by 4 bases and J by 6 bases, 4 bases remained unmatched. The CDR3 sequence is CASSPRLAGSGELFF. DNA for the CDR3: TGTGCCAGCAGCCCCAGACTAGCGGGATCCGGGGAGCTGTTTTTT.

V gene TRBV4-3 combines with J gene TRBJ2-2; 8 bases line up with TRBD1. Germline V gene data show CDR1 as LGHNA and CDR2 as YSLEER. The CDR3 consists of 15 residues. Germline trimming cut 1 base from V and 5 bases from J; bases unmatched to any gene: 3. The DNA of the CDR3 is TGCGCCAGCAGCCAAGGGACAGGGAGTACCGGGGAGCTGTTTTTT. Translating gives CASSQGTGSTGELFF.

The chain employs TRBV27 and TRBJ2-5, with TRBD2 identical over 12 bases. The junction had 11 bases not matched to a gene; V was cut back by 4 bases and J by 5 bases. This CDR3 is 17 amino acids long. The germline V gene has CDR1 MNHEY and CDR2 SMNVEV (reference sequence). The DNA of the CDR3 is TGTGCCAGCAGTTCCCCCTCGCTAGCGGGGGGGCTTGAGACCCAGTACTTC. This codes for CASSSPSLAGGLETQYF.